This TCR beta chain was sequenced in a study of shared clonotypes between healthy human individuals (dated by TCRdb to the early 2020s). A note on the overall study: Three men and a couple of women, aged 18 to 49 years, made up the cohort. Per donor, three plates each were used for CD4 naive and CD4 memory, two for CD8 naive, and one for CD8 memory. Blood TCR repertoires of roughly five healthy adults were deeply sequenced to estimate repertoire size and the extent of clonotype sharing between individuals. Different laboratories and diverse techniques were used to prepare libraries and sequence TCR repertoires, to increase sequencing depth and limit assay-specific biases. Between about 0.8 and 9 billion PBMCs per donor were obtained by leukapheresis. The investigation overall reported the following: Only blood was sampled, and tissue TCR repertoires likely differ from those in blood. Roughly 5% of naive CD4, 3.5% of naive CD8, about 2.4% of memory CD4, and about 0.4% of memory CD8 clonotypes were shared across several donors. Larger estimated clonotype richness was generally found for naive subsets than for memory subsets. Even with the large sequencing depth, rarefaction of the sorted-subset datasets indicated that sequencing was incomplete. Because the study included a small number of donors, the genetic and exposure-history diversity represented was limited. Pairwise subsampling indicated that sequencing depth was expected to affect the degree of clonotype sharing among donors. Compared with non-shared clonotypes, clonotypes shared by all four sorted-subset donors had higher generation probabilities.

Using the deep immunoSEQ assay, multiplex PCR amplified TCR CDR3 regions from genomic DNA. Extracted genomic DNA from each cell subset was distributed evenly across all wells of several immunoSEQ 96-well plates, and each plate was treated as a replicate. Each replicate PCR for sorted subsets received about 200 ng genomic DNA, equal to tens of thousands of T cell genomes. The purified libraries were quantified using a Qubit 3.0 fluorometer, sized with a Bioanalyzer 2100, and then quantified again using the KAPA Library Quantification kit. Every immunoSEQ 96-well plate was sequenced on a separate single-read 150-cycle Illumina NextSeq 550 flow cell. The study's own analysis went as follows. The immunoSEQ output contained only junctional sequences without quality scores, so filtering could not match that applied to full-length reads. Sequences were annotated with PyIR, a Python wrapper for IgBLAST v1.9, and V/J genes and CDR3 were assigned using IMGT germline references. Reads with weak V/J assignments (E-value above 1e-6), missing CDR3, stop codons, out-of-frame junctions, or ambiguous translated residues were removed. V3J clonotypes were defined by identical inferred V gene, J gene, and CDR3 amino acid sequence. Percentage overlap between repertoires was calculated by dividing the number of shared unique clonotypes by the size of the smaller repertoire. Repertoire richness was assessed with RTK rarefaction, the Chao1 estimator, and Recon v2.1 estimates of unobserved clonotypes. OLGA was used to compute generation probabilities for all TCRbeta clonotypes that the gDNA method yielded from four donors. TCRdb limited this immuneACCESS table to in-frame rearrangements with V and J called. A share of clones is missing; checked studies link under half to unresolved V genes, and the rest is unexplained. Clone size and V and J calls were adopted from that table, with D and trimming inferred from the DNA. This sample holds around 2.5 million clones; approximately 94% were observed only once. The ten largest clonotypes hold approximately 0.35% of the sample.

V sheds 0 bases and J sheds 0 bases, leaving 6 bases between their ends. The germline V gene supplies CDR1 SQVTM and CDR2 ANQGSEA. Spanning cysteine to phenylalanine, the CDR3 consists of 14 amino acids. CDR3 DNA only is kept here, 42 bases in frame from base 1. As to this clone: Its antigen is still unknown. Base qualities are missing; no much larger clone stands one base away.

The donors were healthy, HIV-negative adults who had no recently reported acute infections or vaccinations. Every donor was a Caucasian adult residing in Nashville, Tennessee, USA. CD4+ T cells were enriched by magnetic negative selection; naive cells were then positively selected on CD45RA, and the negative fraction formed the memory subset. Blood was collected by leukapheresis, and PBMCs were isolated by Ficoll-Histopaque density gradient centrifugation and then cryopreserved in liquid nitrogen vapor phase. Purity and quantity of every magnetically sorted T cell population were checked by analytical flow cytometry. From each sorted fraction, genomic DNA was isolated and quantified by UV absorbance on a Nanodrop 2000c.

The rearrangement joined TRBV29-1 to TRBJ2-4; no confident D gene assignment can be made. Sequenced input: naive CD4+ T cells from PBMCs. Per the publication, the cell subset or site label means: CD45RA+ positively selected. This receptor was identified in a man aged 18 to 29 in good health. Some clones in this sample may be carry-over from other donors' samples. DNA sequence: TGCAGCGTTGAAGATCGACTAGCCAAAAACATTCAGTACTTC. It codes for CSVEDRLAKNIQYF.